The present TCR beta chain was sequenced within a study of blood T cell repertoires in COVID-19. Study at large: Researchers got acute and convalescent COVID-19 samples from the United States, Italy and Spain. The cDNA or gDNA used as material had been derived from T cells, B-cell-depleted T cells, or PBMCs.

Trimming shortened V by 0 bases and J by 5 bases, and 16 bases separated the two germline ends. CDR1 is LGHNA and CDR2 is YNFKEQ in the germline V gene. This CDR3 comprises 17 residues. In the authors' workflow: Reference gene primer amplification gave nucleated cell count estimates. Data came from immunoSEQ multiplex PCR; TCRdb stores just in-frame clones and leaves some out. V, J and clone size reflect that table, while D and trimming were determined from the DNA. The repertoire holds about 200,000 clones, with 80% as singletons. The sample was peripheral blood. The receptor was isolated from a human donor in a cohort sampled during active COVID-19. The chain has TRBV4-2 and TRBJ1-4; D perhaps matches TRBD1 (6 bases). The CDR3 region is CASSQEWLTRGNEKLFF. As DNA, the CDR3 is TGTGCCAGCAGCCAAGAATGGCTTACAAGGGGGAATGAAAAACTGTTTTTT.